The clone carrying this T cell receptor beta chain was seen ten or more times. Its specificity is unknown. The sample is drawn from a study of CD8+ T cells in alopecia areata. Study-level results: Mice showed TCR sharing more clearly than patients did, possibly owing to HLA.

Once RNA had been extracted, it was reverse transcribed into cDNA to act as the sequencing template. Sequenced by immunoSEQ multiplex PCR; TCRdb stores in-frame clones only, minus some. The table shows about 140,000 clones, with about 60% occurring only once. Trimming removed 7 bases from V and 8 bases from J, with 9 bases in between. The CDR3 is 11 residues long. CDR1 is MDHEN and CDR2 is SYDVKM in the germline V gene. Sequencing was carried out using CD4+ T cells sorted from blood. This chain joins TRBV28 and TRBJ2-1; the D is unclear. The clonotype was recovered from a human donor in good health. CDR3 sequence: CASTMEHEQFF. The CDR3 nucleotides read TGTGCCAGCACGATGGAGCATGAGCAGTTCTTC.